The 8 T cell receptor beta chains in this list originate from one sample, sequenced in a study of neurological immune-mediated disorders (dated by TCRdb to the late 2010s). To prepare the library, 5' RACE was applied. The data were produced on an Illumina HiSeq 2500. Clones were called with MiXCR by TCRdb after fastp trimmed the public reads at Q25, and only in-frame beta chains were retained. Rows are combined by CDR3 protein, so each entry shows the most common genes and DNA. This sample gives 26,000 or so distinct CDR3 sequences in total; 9.5% to 15% of them show up just once. Of the sample, about 7.2% falls within the top ten clones. Sequenced sample: PBMCs. All receptors derive from a man aged 60 to 75 in good health.

This clonotype was recorded many times. The chain carries TRBV7-2 and TRBJ2-5, with D perhaps TRBD2 (7 bases). Trimming removed 7 bases at V and 1 base at J, with 16 bases between. Per germline, CDR1 SGHTA and CDR2 FQGNSA. This CDR3 is 15 amino acids long. CDR3 sequence reads: CASTQRGGIQETQYF. CDR3 bases: TGTGCCAGCACCCAAAGGGGGGGTATCCAAGAGACCCAGTACTTC. Filled out from reference TRBV7-2 and TRBJ2-5, the complete variable domain reads GAGVSQSPSNKVTEKGKDVELRCDPISGHTALYWYRQSLGQGLEFLIYFQGNSAPDKSGLPSDRFSAERTGGSVSTLTIQRTQQEDSAVYLCASTQRGGIQETQYFGPGTRLLVL.

This clonotype was found many times. This sequence joins TRBV7-2 and TRBJ2-7; D possibly corresponds to TRBD2 (6 bases). The length of the CDR3 is 14 residues. V was trimmed by 1 base and J by 3 bases, leaving 10 bases between them. Germline CDR1 reads SGHTA; CDR2 reads FQGNSA. The CDR3 protein is CASSLGAGYYEQYF. The CDR3 bases are TGTGCCAGCAGCTTAGGGGCGGGGTACTACGAGCAGTACTTC.

In its sample, this clonotype was seen many times. The V and J genes are TRBV5-5 and TRBJ2-7, with TRBD1 matching 8 bases. CDR1 SGHKS and CDR2 YYEKEE come from the germline V gene (reference sequence). The CDR3 covers 15 residues. V gave up 2 bases and J gave up 3 bases; unmatched junction bases: 7. The CDR3 DNA reads as TGTGCCAGCAGCTTTGACAGGGGAAAAGGCTACGAGCAGTACTTC. Translation: CASSFDRGKGYEQYF.

This clonotype has at least ten counts. The chain is built from TRBV5-5 and TRBJ1-6; D not certain. V lost 1 base, J lost 13 bases, and 15 bases lay in between. The CDR3 spans 14 residues. CDR1 SGHKS and CDR2 YYEKEE come from the germline V gene (reference sequence). CDR3 sequence: CASSLKLSAAPLHF. The DNA for the CDR3 is TGTGCCAGCAGCTTGAAGCTCTCCGCGGCGCCCCTCCACTTT.

This clonotype has at least ten counts. An end of the junction differs from the germline gene, which may be a read error. The chain combines TRBV29-1 with TRBJ2-1, with D possibly matching TRBD2 (5 bases). Germline V gives CDR1 SQVTM, CDR2 ANQGSEA. CDR3 size: 11 residues. The CDR3 nucleotides are TGCAGCGTTGAAGAAGGACTGCAGCGAGTCTTC. Residues: CSVEEGLQRVF.

This clonotype was found many times. This rearrangement joins TRBV6-1 to TRBJ2-7, with unresolved D. Trimming cost V 8 bases and J 6 bases, with 26 bases left between them. CDR1 is MNHNS and CDR2 is SASEGT in the germline V gene. CDR3 size: 16 residues. The CDR3 sequence: CASPDDFGPGVSEQYF. CDR3 DNA sequence: TGTGCCAGCCCCGACGATTTCGGTCCAGGAGTCAGCGAGCAGTACTTC.

There are many counts of this clonotype. Written as DNA, the CDR3 is TGTGCCAGCAGCCCCCTATCCGGGGCCTCTGGAAACACCATATATTTT. It yields the protein CASSPLSGASGNTIYF. V and J are TRBV7-6 and TRBJ1-3; weak D call: TRBD1 (5 bases). The V and J ends lost 5 bases and 0 bases respectively, with 14 bases between them. Germline CDR1 reads SGHVS; CDR2 reads FNYEAQ. CDR3 size: 16 residues.

The chain joins TRBV5-1 to TRBJ2-5, with 12 bases fitting TRBD2. V was clipped by 3 bases and J by 4 bases; unmatched bases: 16. This CDR3 is 19 amino acids long. Germline V gene data show CDR1 as SGHRS and CDR2 as YFSETQ. The CDR3 spells CASSSRPTSGGIEGETQYF. In nucleotides, the CDR3 is TGCGCCAGCAGCTCCCGGCCAACTAGCGGGGGGATTGAAGGAGAGACCCAGTACTTC.